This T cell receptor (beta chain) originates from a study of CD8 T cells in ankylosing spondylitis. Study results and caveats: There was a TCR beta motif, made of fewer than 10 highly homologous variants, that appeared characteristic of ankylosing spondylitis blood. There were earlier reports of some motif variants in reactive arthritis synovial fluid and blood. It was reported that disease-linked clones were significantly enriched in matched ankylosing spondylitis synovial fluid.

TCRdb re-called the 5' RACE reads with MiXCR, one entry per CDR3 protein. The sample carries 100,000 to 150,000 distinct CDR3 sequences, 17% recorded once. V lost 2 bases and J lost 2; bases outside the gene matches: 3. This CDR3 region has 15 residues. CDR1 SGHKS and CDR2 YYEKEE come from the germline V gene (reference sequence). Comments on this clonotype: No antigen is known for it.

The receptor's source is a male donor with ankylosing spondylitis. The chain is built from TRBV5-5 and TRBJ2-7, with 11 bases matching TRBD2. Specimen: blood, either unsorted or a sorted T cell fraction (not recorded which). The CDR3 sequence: CASSLSSGRTYEQYF. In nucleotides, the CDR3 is TGTGCCAGCAGCTTATCTAGCGGGAGGACCTACGAGCAGTACTTC. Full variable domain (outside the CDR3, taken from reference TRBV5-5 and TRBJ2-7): DAGVTQSPTHLIKTRGQQVTLRCSPISGHKSVSWYQQVLGQGPQFIFQYYEKEERGRGNFPDRFSARQFPNYSSELNVNALLLGDSALYLCASSLSSGRTYEQYFGPGTRLTVT.